This TCR beta chain was found in a study of cytomegalovirus exposure and HLA in healthy donors. Germline-derived CDR1 and CDR2 are SGHVS and FNYEAQ. V lost 1 base and J lost 3, with 9 bases in between. CDR3 length equals 15 residues. The PCR contained 60 Vbeta and 13 Jbeta primers. Sequenced by immunoSEQ multiplex PCR; TCRdb stores in-frame clones only, minus some. In the table there are 150,000 to 200,000 clones, 65% to 80% of which are singletons. The V and J genes are TRBV7-6 and TRBJ1-4; possibly TRBD1 for D (6 bases). Material for sequencing was PBMCs. The sequence derives from a woman in her 30s in good health and CMV-seronegative. The CDR3 spells CASSLETGPNEKLFF. Written as DNA, the CDR3 is TGTGCCAGCAGCTTAGAGACAGGTCCTAATGAAAAACTGTTTTTT.